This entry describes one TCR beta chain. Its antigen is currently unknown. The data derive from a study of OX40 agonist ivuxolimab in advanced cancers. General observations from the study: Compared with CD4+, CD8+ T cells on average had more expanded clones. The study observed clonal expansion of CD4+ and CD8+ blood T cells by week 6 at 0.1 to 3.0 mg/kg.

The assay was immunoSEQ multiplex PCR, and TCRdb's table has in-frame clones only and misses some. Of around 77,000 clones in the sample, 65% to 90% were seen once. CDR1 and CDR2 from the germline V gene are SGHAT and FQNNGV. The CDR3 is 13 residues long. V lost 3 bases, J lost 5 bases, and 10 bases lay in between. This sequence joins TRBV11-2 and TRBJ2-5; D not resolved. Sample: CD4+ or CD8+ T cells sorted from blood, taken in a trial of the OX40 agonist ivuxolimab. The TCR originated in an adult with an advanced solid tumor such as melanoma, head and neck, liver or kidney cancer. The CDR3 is CASSFRLSETQYF. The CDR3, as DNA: TGTGCCAGCAGCTTTAGGCTAAGCGAGACCCAGTACTTC.